The text below deals with one TCR beta chain. Its antigen is currently unknown. The conserved closing phenylalanine or tryptophan is absent in this CDR3, likely reflecting a read error. Using immunoSEQ multiplex PCR, the repertoire was profiled, and TCRdb retains in-frame clones only, with some absent. Of 65,000 to 75,000 clones listed, roughly 92% are singletons. Anyone with autoimmune disease history or systemic immunosuppression was excluded. This specimen belongs to a study of OX40 agonist ivuxolimab in advanced cancers. On the study more broadly: Dose-escalation patients had hepatocellular carcinoma, melanoma, renal cell or head and neck cancer. Three patients had partial responses: one hepatocellular carcinoma, two cutaneous melanoma. Findings of the study overall: No antigen was identified for the clonally expanded peripheral T cells.

The CDR3 is made up of 13 amino acids. Germline trimming cut 3 bases from V and 11 bases from J; bases unmatched to any gene: 8. Germline CDR1 MNHEY, CDR2 SMNVEV (reference sequence). Sequences were derived from CD4+ or CD8+ T cells sorted from blood, sampled in a trial of the OX40 agonist ivuxolimab. V usage is TRBV27 and J usage is TRBJ1-2, with 8 positions matching TRBD1. This TCR derives from an adult with an advanced solid tumor such as melanoma, head and neck, liver or kidney cancer. The CDR3 nucleotides read TGTGCCAGCAGTTTTATGCCTGACAGGGGTTACACCCTC. Translated: CASSFMPDRGYTL.